Shown below are 8 T cell receptor beta chains from a single sample sequenced in a study of cytomegalovirus exposure and HLA in healthy donors. PCR employed 60 Vbeta and 13 Jbeta primers. Profiled with immunoSEQ multiplex PCR; TCRdb holds only in-frame clones, not every one. The sample has about 170,000 clones, about two thirds seen once. Sample: PBMCs. The source is a human donor in good health.

This clone was found once. The V and J genes are TRBV4-1 and TRBJ2-3, with D maybe TRBD1 (6 bases). The CDR3 loop spans 13 amino acids. Germline CDR1 MGHRA, CDR2 YSYEKL. Trimming shortened V by 2 bases and J by 5 bases, and 8 bases separated the two germline ends. The CDR3 sequence: CASSQPRGDTQYF. CDR3 bases: TGCGCCAGCAGCCAACCCAGGGGAGATACGCAGTATTTT.

V gene TRBV5-8 combines with J gene TRBJ1-1; D might be TRBD1 (6 bases). CDR1 SGHTS and CDR2 YDEGEE come from the germline V gene. The V gene lost 0 bases and the J gene lost 0 bases, with 15 bases spanning the gap. The CDR3 runs to 17 residues. The DNA of the CDR3 is TGTGCCAGCAGCTTGGTGATCTACAGGGCCATGAACACTGAAGCTTTCTTT. Translation: CASSLVIYRAMNTEAFF.

The chain employs TRBV5-6 and TRBJ1-2; D may be TRBD1 (5 bases). The CDR3 has 13 residues. V lost 4 bases to trimming and J lost 4 bases, with 11 bases between them. CDR1 SGHDT and CDR2 YYEEEE come from the germline V gene. CDR3 protein: CASSPGGIYGYTF. The CDR3 nucleotides read TGTGCCAGCAGCCCGGGGGGAATCTATGGCTACACCTTC.

V usage is TRBV5-1 and J usage is TRBJ2-7, with 9 bases lining up with TRBD1. Germline V gene lookup returns CDR1 SGHRS and CDR2 YFSETQ. The J segment lost 4 bases and the V segment lost 4 bases, leaving 6 bases of the junction unmatched. The CDR3 extends over 14 amino acids. This chain's CDR3 is CASSPRTGEYEQYF. For the CDR3, the DNA is TGCGCCAGCAGCCCCAGGACAGGGGAATACGAGCAGTACTTC.

The chain has TRBV7-8 and TRBJ2-3, with 11 bases fitting TRBD2. The CDR3 totals 16 residues. Germline V CDR1 and CDR2: SGHVS, FQNEAQ. The V segment lost 5 bases and the J segment 1 base; nucleotides outside the gene matches: 5. The CDR3 reads CASSLIAGGGTDTQYF. The CDR3 bases are TGTGCCAGCAGCCTCATAGCGGGGGGGGGCACAGATACGCAGTATTTT.

The chain uses TRBV5-1 and TRBJ2-7; TRBD1 matches at 8 bases. This CDR3 is built from 13 residues. Germline V gene sequence: CDR1 SGHRS, CDR2 YFSETQ. The V and J ends lost 2 bases and 5 bases, in that order; junction bases with no gene match: 3. Here the CDR3 reads CASSFPDRDEQYF. As DNA, the CDR3 is TGCGCCAGCAGCTTCCCGGACAGGGACGAGCAGTACTTC.

The V and J genes are TRBV7-6 and TRBJ2-7; unclear D gene. CDR3 length: 15 residues. V was trimmed by 0 bases and J by 0 bases, leaving 9 bases between them. The V gene's germline CDR1 is SGHVS and CDR2 FNYEAQ. CDR3 amino acids: CASSLAFGSSYEQYF. CDR3 DNA: TGTGCCAGCAGCTTAGCATTCGGTAGCTCCTACGAGCAGTACTTC.

This clone was recorded only once. The chain couples TRBV5-4 to TRBJ1-4; TRBD1 might be the D (6 bases). The CDR3 has 15 residues. In germline, CDR1 is SGHNT, CDR2 YYREEE (reference sequence). Trimming took 1 base from V and 7 from J, leaving 14 bases between them. The CDR3 sequence: CASSLFGGAGEKLFF. The CDR3 bases are TGTGCCAGCAGCTTGTTTGGGGGGGCGGGTGAAAAACTGTTTTTT.